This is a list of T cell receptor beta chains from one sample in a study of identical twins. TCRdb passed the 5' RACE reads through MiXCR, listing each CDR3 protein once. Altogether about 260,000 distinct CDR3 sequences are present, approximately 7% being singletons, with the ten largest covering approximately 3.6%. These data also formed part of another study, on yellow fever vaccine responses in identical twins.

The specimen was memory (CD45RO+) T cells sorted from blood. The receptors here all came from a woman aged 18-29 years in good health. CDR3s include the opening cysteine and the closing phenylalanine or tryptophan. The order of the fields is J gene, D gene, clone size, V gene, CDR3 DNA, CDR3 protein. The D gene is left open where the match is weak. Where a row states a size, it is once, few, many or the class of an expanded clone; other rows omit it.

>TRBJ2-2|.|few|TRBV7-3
TGTGCCAGCAGCTTAGACTATTCCGGGGAGCTGTTTTTT
CASSLDYSGELFF
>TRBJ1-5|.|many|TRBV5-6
TGTGCCAGCAGCTTGGGAGGCAGGAGCAATCAGCCCCAGCATTTT
CASSLGGRSNQPQHF
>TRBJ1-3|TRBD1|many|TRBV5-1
TGCGCCAGCAGCTTGGCTGGGGTTGACAGGGGTGTTGGAAACACCATATATTTT
CASSLAGVDRGVGNTIYF
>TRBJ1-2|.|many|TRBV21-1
TGTGCCAAGCCGTCTCGACAGGGGGCAATCTATGGCTACACCTTC
CAKPSRQGAIYGYTF
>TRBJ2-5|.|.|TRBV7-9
TGTGCCAGCAGTTCCTTCGGGGGGCGCGGGGAGACCCAGTACTTC
CASSSFGGRGETQYF
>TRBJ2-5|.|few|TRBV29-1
TGCAGCGTTGATCGGGGGTTGGAGACCCAGTACTTC
CSVDRGLETQYF
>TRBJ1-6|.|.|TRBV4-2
TGTGCCAGCAGCCAAGAGGGCGGTCGGACCCTCCACTTT
CASSQEGGRTLHF
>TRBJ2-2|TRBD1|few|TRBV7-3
TGTGCCAGCAGCAAAATAGGACAGGCGGACACCGGGGAGCTGTTTTTT
CASSKIGQADTGELFF
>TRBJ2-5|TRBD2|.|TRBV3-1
TGTGCCAGCAGCCAAGATCTGACTAGCCTTCACCTGGGAGAGACCCAGTACTTC
CASSQDLTSLHLGETQYF
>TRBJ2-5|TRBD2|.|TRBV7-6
TGTGCCAGCAGCCGGGGACTAGCGGGGGAAGAGACCCAGTACTTC
CASSRGLAGEETQYF
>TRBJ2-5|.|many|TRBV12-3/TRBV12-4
TGTGCCAGCAGTTTATGGGGGAGAGAGACCCAGTACTTC
CASSLWGRETQYF
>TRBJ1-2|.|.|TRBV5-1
TGCGCCAGCAGCCCGAACCCAGACAGTCATGGCTACACCTTC
CASSPNPDSHGYTF
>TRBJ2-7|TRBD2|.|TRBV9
TGTGCCAGCAGCGTCACGGGGACTAGCGAGGTGGGGCAGTACTTC
CASSVTGTSEVGQYF
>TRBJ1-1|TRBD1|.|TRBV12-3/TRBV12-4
TGTGCCAGCAGGTATACAGGGGGTTCGACTGAAGCTTTCTTT
CASRYTGGSTEAFF
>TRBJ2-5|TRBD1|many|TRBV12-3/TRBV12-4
TGTGCCAGCACCCTGGGACAGGGGGCGCCAGGAGAGACCCAGTACTTC
CASTLGQGAPGETQYF
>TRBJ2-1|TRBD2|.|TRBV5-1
TGCGCCAGCAGCTTGGATTTAGCGGGATACAATGAGCAGTTCTTC
CASSLDLAGYNEQFF
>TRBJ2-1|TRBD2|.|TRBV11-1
TGTGCCAGCAGCAACTCCGGGACTAGGTCCTACAATGAGCAGTTCTTC
CASSNSGTRSYNEQFF
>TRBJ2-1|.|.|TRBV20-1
TGCAGTGCTAGCCCGTTGAGTCATGAGCAGTTCTTC
CSASPLSHEQFF
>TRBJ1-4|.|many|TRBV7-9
TGTGCCAGCACAGGGGCGGCTAATGAAAAACTGTTTTTT
CASTGAANEKLFF
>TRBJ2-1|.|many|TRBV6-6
TGTGCCAGCAGTTATAAACAGGCGCAGTTCTTC
CASSYKQAQFF
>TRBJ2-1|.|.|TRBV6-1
TGTGCCAGCAGTAGCAGGGGCGCCCGGGACAATGAGCAGTTCTTC
CASSSRGARDNEQFF
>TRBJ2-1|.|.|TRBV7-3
TGTGCCAGCAGCTGGGGACTTTTCCCGTACAATGAGCAGTTCTTC
CASSWGLFPYNEQFF
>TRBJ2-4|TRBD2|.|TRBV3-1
TGTGCCAGCAGCCCCTATTGGGAGGGCGGTGACAAAAACATTCAGTACTTC
CASSPYWEGGDKNIQYF
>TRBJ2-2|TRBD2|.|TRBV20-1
TGCAGTGCTAGGGGGATGGGAGGGGCCGAGAACACCGGGGAGCTGTTTTTT
CSARGMGGAENTGELFF
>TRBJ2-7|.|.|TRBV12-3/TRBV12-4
TGTGCCAGCAGTTTAGTAGGCACAGGGACCTACGAGCAGTACTTC
CASSLVGTGTYEQYF
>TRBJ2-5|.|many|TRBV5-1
TGTGCCAGCAGCTTAGCGCCTGGGGTCCAAGAGACCCAGTACTTC
CASSLAPGVQETQYF
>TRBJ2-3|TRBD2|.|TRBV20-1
TGCAGTGCTCGGAGACTAGCGGGGGACAGAAAATCGAGCACAGATACGCAGTATTTT
CSARRLAGDRKSSTDTQYF
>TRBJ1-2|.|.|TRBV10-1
TGCGCCAGCAGTGATTTTCGAGGGCAGGTTAACTATGGCTACACCTTC
CASSDFRGQVNYGYTF
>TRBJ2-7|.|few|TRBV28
TGTGCCAGCAGTCCCAACTCCTACGAGCAGTACTTC
CASSPNSYEQYF
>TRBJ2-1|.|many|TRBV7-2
TGTGCCAGCAGCTCCGGTGGGACTTACTACAATGAGCAGTTCTTC
CASSSGGTYYNEQFF
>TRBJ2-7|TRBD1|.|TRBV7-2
TGTGCCAGCAGCTTTACCGGGACAGGCGAGCAGTACTTC
CASSFTGTGEQYF
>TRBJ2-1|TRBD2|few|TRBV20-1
TGCAGTGCTACCGGACTAGCGGGAGGGCCGGGGGCCAATGAGCAGTTCTTC
CSATGLAGGPGANEQFF
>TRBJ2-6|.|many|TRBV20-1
TGCAGTGCTAGAGATTCCAGGGCCAACGTCCTGACTTTC
CSARDSRANVLTF
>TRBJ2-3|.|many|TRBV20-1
TGCAGTGCCTTTACCTTCACTAGCACAGATACGCAGTATTTT
CSAFTFTSTDTQYF
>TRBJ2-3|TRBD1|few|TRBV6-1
TGTGCCAGCAGAACGTCGGGACAGGTCATCACAGATACGCAGTATTTT
CASRTSGQVITDTQYF
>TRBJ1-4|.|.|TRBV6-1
TGTGCCAGCAGTGAAGTTGGGTGGAGGAGTGAAAAACTGTTTTTT
CASSEVGWRSEKLFF
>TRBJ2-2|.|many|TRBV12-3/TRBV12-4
TGTGCCAGCAGTTTATTGGGCGGGACCGGGGAGCTGTTTTTT
CASSLLGGTGELFF
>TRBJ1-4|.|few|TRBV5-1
TGCGCCAGCAGCTTGACAGGGACTGGTGAAAAACTGTTTTTT
CASSLTGTGEKLFF
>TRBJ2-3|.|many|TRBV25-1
TGTGCCAGCAGTGAATCTCTTAGCTTGGATACGCAGTATTTT
CASSESLSLDTQYF
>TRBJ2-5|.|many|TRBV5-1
TGCGCCAGCAGCTTGGGGCCCGAAGAGACCCAGTACTTC
CASSLGPEETQYF
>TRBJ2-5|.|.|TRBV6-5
TGTGCCAGCAGTTACCCCCCGACCCAGTACTTC
CASSYPPTQYF
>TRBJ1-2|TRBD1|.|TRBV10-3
TGTGGGTCAGGGGGGAACTATGGCTACACCTTC
CGSGGNYGYTF
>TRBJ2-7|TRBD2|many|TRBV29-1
TGCAGCGTTGAAGGGGGCGGGGGGGCAGGTCAGTACTTC
CSVEGGGGAGQYF
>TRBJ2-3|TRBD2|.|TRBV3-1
TGTGCCAGCAGCCAAGATCAGAGACTAGCGGGGGGGATGGATACGCAGTATTTT
CASSQDQRLAGGMDTQYF
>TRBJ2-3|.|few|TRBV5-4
TGTGCCAGCAGCTGGGACTCCACAGATACGCAGTATTTT
CASSWDSTDTQYF
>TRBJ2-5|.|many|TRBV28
TGTGCCAGCAGTTTAGCGGGTCAGGGGAAAGAGACCCAGTACTTC
CASSLAGQGKETQYF
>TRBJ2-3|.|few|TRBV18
TGTGCCAGCTCACCGGGGTCGAGGCCTAGCACAGATACGCAGTATTTT
CASSPGSRPSTDTQYF
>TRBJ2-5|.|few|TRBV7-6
TGTGCCAGCAGCCGACGGGGGCTAGAAGAGACCCAGTACTTC
CASSRRGLEETQYF